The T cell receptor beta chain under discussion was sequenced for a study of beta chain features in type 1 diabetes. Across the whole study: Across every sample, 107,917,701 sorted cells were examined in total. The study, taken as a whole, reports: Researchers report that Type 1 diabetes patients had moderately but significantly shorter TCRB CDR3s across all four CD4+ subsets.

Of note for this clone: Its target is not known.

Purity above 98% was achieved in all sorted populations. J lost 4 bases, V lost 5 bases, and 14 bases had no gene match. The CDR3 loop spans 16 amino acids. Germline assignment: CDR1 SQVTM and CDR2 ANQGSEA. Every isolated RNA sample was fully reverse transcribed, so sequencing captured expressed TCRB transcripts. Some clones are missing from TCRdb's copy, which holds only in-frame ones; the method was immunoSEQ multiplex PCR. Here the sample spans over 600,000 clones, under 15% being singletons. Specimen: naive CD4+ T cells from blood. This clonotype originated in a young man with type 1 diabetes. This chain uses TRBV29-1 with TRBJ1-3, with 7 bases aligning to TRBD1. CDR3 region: CSVLKVLQGSGNTIYF. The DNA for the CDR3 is TGCAGCGTTCTTAAGGTCTTACAGGGGAGCGGAAACACCATATATTTT.